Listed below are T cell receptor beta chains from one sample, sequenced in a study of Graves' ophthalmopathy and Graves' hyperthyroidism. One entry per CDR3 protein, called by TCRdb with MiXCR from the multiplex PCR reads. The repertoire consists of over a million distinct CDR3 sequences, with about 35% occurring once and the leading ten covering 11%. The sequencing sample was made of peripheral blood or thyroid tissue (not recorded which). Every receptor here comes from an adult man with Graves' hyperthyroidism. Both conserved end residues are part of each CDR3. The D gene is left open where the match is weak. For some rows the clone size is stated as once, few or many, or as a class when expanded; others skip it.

cdr3_nt: TGTGCCAGCAGCTCCGGTGACACTGGAGCTTTCTTT; cdr3_aa: CASSSGDTGAFF; clone_size: .; d_call: .; j_call: TRBJ1-1; v_call: TRBV7-9
cdr3_nt: TGTGCCAGCAGAGACTTTAGGACTAGGCATGAGACCCAGTACTTC; cdr3_aa: CASRDFRTRHETQYF; clone_size: .; d_call: TRBD2; j_call: TRBJ2-5; v_call: TRBV6-5
cdr3_nt: TGCGCCAGCAGCTTGGCAGGGAACGTGAACACCGGGGAGCTGTTTTTT; cdr3_aa: CASSLAGNVNTGELFF; clone_size: .; d_call: .; j_call: TRBJ2-2; v_call: TRBV5-1
cdr3_nt: TGTGCCAGCAGTTCTCGCGGGAGGGGGGTCAACGTCCTGACTTTC; cdr3_aa: CASSSRGRGVNVLTF; clone_size: .; d_call: TRBD2; j_call: TRBJ2-6; v_call: TRBV2
cdr3_nt: TGTGCCAGCAGCTCAGAGGGGGCTTGGGAGACCCAGTACTTC; cdr3_aa: CASSSEGAWETQYF; clone_size: .; d_call: TRBD1; j_call: TRBJ2-5; v_call: TRBV5-6
cdr3_nt: TGTGCCAGCAGCTCAGGACAGGGCAGGAACACCGGGGAGCTGTTTTTT; cdr3_aa: CASSSGQGRNTGELFF; clone_size: few; d_call: TRBD1; j_call: TRBJ2-2; v_call: TRBV7-8
cdr3_nt: TGTGCCAGCAGCTCCCAGGGGGCAGGGGAAAAACTGTTTTTT; cdr3_aa: CASSSQGAGEKLFF; clone_size: many; d_call: TRBD1; j_call: TRBJ1-4; v_call: TRBV7-8
cdr3_nt: TGTGCCAGCAGCCAAGATAGGACAGAGTTTAACTATGGCTACACCTTC; cdr3_aa: CASSQDRTEFNYGYTF; clone_size: few; d_call: .; j_call: TRBJ1-2; v_call: TRBV14
cdr3_nt: TGTGCCAGCAGCCTCAATTGGGGGTCTGAAGCTTTCTTT; cdr3_aa: CASSLNWGSEAFF; clone_size: .; d_call: .; j_call: TRBJ1-1; v_call: TRBV9
cdr3_nt: TGTGCCATCAGTGCCCTCGGACTAGCCGGATCCTACGAGCAGTACTTC; cdr3_aa: CAISALGLAGSYEQYF; clone_size: .; d_call: TRBD2; j_call: TRBJ2-7; v_call: TRBV10-3
cdr3_nt: TGCAGCGTTACCCGGGACAGCCCTTCCTATGGCTACACCTTC; cdr3_aa: CSVTRDSPSYGYTF; clone_size: .; d_call: TRBD1; j_call: TRBJ1-2; v_call: TRBV29-1
cdr3_nt: TGTGCCAGCAGCCATCCCGGAAGGAACACTGAAGCTTTCTTT; cdr3_aa: CASSHPGRNTEAFF; clone_size: .; d_call: .; j_call: TRBJ1-1; v_call: TRBV4-2
cdr3_nt: TGTGCCAGCAGTAGGGGGAGAAGTAACATGAACACTGAAGCTTTCTTT; cdr3_aa: CASSRGRSNMNTEAFF; clone_size: many; d_call: .; j_call: TRBJ1-1; v_call: TRBV12-3/TRBV12-4
cdr3_nt: TGTGCCAGCAGCCAAGAAGTACATCGGGGCGGAGAAAAACTGTTTTTT; cdr3_aa: CASSQEVHRGGEKLFF; clone_size: .; d_call: .; j_call: TRBJ1-4; v_call: TRBV14
cdr3_nt: TGTGCCAGCAGTAAAGCAGGGAATAGCTCTGGAAACACCATATATTTT; cdr3_aa: CASSKAGNSSGNTIYF; clone_size: few; d_call: .; j_call: TRBJ1-3; v_call: TRBV12-3/TRBV12-4
cdr3_nt: TGTGCCAGTGGGACAGGGGCCACTGAAGCTTTCTTT; cdr3_aa: CASGTGATEAFF; clone_size: many; d_call: TRBD1; j_call: TRBJ1-1; v_call: TRBV19
cdr3_nt: TGTGCCAGCAGCTTAGGCACAGCCACCGGGGAGCTGTTTTTT; cdr3_aa: CASSLGTATGELFF; clone_size: many; d_call: .; j_call: TRBJ2-2; v_call: TRBV7-6
cdr3_nt: TGTGCCAGCAGCTTGTCGGGAAACTACCGGGAGACCCAGTACTTC; cdr3_aa: CASSLSGNYRETQYF; clone_size: many; d_call: .; j_call: TRBJ2-5; v_call: TRBV5-8
cdr3_nt: TGTGCCAGCAGTTACTCGACACCTTTACCATCCTACGAGCAGTACTTC; cdr3_aa: CASSYSTPLPSYEQYF; clone_size: few; d_call: .; j_call: TRBJ2-7; v_call: TRBV6-6
cdr3_nt: TGTGCCAGCAGCTTAGTTCGGGCCCCGAGCACCGGGGAGCTGTTTTTT; cdr3_aa: CASSLVRAPSTGELFF; clone_size: many; d_call: .; j_call: TRBJ2-2; v_call: TRBV7-6
cdr3_nt: TGTGCCACCAGCCACCGGGACAGCCTCTCTGGAAACACCATATATTTT; cdr3_aa: CATSHRDSLSGNTIYF; clone_size: .; d_call: TRBD1; j_call: TRBJ1-3; v_call: TRBV24-1
cdr3_nt: TGTGCCAGCAGTGAATGGGGAGTCGGCTACACCTTC; cdr3_aa: CASSEWGVGYTF; clone_size: .; d_call: .; j_call: TRBJ1-2; v_call: TRBV25-1
cdr3_nt: TGTGCCAGCAGCGCAGGGACAGGGACCGAGCAGTACTTC; cdr3_aa: CASSAGTGTEQYF; clone_size: .; d_call: TRBD1; j_call: TRBJ2-7; v_call: TRBV7-8
cdr3_nt: TGTGCCAGCAGCAGAGCCGGGACTAGCGGTTCCTACGAGCAGTACTTC; cdr3_aa: CASSRAGTSGSYEQYF; clone_size: .; d_call: TRBD2; j_call: TRBJ2-7; v_call: TRBV3-1
cdr3_nt: TGCAGTGCTAGAGATCCCAGGGGGGACACTGAAGCTTTCTTT; cdr3_aa: CSARDPRGDTEAFF; clone_size: many; d_call: TRBD1; j_call: TRBJ1-1; v_call: TRBV20-1
cdr3_nt: TGTGCCAGCAGCTTTTGGCCGCGGGAAGGGTACGAGCAGTACTTC; cdr3_aa: CASSFWPREGYEQYF; clone_size: many; d_call: .; j_call: TRBJ2-7; v_call: TRBV11-2
cdr3_nt: TGCGCCAGCAGCTCAGCCAGGACAGGGAGGGACTATGGCTACACCTTC; cdr3_aa: CASSSARTGRDYGYTF; clone_size: many; d_call: TRBD1; j_call: TRBJ1-2; v_call: TRBV5-1
cdr3_nt: TGTGCCAGCAGCTTAGAGACGAAACTCTTCTACGAGCAGTACTTC; cdr3_aa: CASSLETKLFYEQYF; clone_size: few; d_call: .; j_call: TRBJ2-7; v_call: TRBV7-2
cdr3_nt: TGTGCCACCAGCAGCGTCCACTTCCGACAGGGAGGCACTGAAGCTTTCTTT; cdr3_aa: CATSSVHFRQGGTEAFF; clone_size: many; d_call: TRBD1; j_call: TRBJ1-1; v_call: TRBV15